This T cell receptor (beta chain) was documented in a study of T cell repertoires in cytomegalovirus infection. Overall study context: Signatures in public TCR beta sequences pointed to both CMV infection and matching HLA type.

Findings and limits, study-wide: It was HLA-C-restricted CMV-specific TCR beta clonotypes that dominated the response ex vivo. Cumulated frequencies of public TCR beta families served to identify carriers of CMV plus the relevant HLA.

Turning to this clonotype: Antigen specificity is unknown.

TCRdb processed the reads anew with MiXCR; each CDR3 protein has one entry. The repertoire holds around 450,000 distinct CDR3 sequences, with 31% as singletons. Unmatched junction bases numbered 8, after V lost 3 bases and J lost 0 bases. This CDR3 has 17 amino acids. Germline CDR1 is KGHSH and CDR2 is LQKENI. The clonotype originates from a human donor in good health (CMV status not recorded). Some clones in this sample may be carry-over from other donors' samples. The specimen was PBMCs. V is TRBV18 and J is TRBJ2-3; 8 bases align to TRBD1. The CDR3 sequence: CASSPRPGQASTDTQYF. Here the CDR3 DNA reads TGTGCCAGCTCACCCCGTCCGGGACAGGCCAGCACAGATACGCAGTATTTT.